Listed below are T cell receptor beta chains from one sample, sequenced in a study of T-cell memory formation after mild COVID-19. TCRdb processed the 5' RACE reads anew with MiXCR; each CDR3 protein has one entry. The sample includes some 410,000 distinct CDR3 sequences, less than 25% of them seen just once. The sequencing input was PBMCs or a T cell subset sorted from them (not recorded which). These receptors all come from an adult woman who had mild COVID-19 (a few samples of this study predate the infection). Cell type and time point are not known. CDR3s include the opening cysteine and the closing phenylalanine or tryptophan. The D gene is left open where the match is weak. Some rows have no size entry. The others give once, few or many, or a class for an expanded clone.

DNA: TGTGCCAGCAGCTCCGAGCGGGGAACGGAGACCCAGTACTTC
CDR3: CASSSERGTETQYF
size: .
length: 14
D: TRBD2
V: TRBV7-8
J: TRBJ2-5

DNA: TGCGCCAGCAGCCAAGTAGGACAGGGTCCCTATGGCTACACCTTC
CDR3: CASSQVGQGPYGYTF
size: once
length: 15
D: TRBD1
V: TRBV4-1
J: TRBJ1-2

DNA: TGTGCCAGCAGCTTAATGGGGCAGAGCTCCTACGAGCAGTACTTC
CDR3: CASSLMGQSSYEQYF
size: few
length: 15
D: .
V: TRBV7-2
J: TRBJ2-7

DNA: TGCAGTGCTAAACAGGGAGCTGGGGCCAACGTCCTGACTTTC
CDR3: CSAKQGAGANVLTF
size: .
length: 14
D: .
V: TRBV20-1
J: TRBJ2-6

DNA: TGTGCCAGCAGCCATTTGATCATTACGCAGTATTTT
CDR3: CASSHLIITQYF
size: few
length: 12
D: .
V: TRBV11-2
J: TRBJ2-3

DNA: TGTGCCAGCAGCTCCTTAAGGCCTGAAGCTTTCTTT
CDR3: CASSSLRPEAFF
size: .
length: 12
D: .
V: TRBV7-2
J: TRBJ1-1

DNA: TGCAGTGCTACCCGGACAGGGAAAGAGACCCAGTACTTC
CDR3: CSATRTGKETQYF
size: .
length: 13
D: TRBD1
V: TRBV20-1
J: TRBJ2-5

DNA: TGCGCCAGCAGTGAGTCGCCGCGGTACGAGCAGTACTTC
CDR3: CASSESPRYEQYF
size: many
length: 13
D: .
V: TRBV10-2
J: TRBJ2-7

DNA: TGTGCCACCAGCAGGTCTTCTAGGGTACGAGAGACCCAGTACTTC
CDR3: CATSRSSRVRETQYF
size: .
length: 15
D: .
V: TRBV15
J: TRBJ2-5

DNA: TGTGCCAGTAGTATAGGTTCACTATTTCGCGAGACCCAGTACTTC
CDR3: CASSIGSLFRETQYF
size: few
length: 15
D: .
V: TRBV19
J: TRBJ2-5

DNA: TGTGCCAGCAGCTTGGGGAAGGAGACCCAGTACTTC
CDR3: CASSLGKETQYF
size: many
length: 12
D: .
V: TRBV5-6
J: TRBJ2-5

DNA: TGTGCCAGTAGTCCCGGGGTCCAGACCCAGTACTTC
CDR3: CASSPGVQTQYF
size: .
length: 12
D: .
V: TRBV19
J: TRBJ2-5

DNA: TGTGCCACCAGTGACCCACAAGACAGGGGGCAAGGCGAGCAGTACTTC
CDR3: CATSDPQDRGQGEQYF
size: .
length: 16
D: TRBD1
V: TRBV24-1
J: TRBJ2-7

DNA: TGCGCCAGCAGAGGACAGGGGGCAGGGACAGATACGCAGTATTTT
CDR3: CASRGQGAGTDTQYF
size: few
length: 15
D: TRBD1
V: TRBV5-1
J: TRBJ2-3

DNA: TGTGCCAGCAGCTGGGGTGACGAGCAGTACTTC
CDR3: CASSWGDEQYF
size: few
length: 11
D: .
V: TRBV7-9
J: TRBJ2-7

DNA: TGCGCCAGCGGAATAGCTGGACAGCAAGAGACCCAGTACTTC
CDR3: CASGIAGQQETQYF
size: few
length: 14
D: .
V: TRBV5-1
J: TRBJ2-5

DNA: TGCGCCAGCAGCCAGCTTGTATCCGGGAGCTATGGCTACACCTTC
CDR3: CASSQLVSGSYGYTF
size: .
length: 15
D: .
V: TRBV4-1
J: TRBJ1-2

DNA: TGCGCCAGCAGCCAAGATGGGACTAGCCTGTTCTCCTACAATGAGCAGTTCTTC
CDR3: CASSQDGTSLFSYNEQFF
size: .
length: 18
D: TRBD2
V: TRBV4-3
J: TRBJ2-1

DNA: TGCAGCGTTGAAGTCCTAGCGGGAGGGCCCTACGAGCAGTACTTC
CDR3: CSVEVLAGGPYEQYF
size: few
length: 15
D: TRBD2
V: TRBV29-1
J: TRBJ2-7

DNA: TGCGCCAGCAGCTTGGTTTCAGGGGCGAACACCGGGGAGCTGTTTTTT
CDR3: CASSLVSGANTGELFF
size: .
length: 16
D: .
V: TRBV5-1
J: TRBJ2-2

DNA: TGTGCCAGCAGACCGCACAGACAAGAGACCCAGTACTTC
CDR3: CASRPHRQETQYF
size: .
length: 13
D: .
V: TRBV27
J: TRBJ2-5

DNA: TGTGCCACCAGGGGCGCGGGAGATACGCAGTATTTT
CDR3: CATRGAGDTQYF
size: .
length: 12
D: .
V: TRBV11-2
J: TRBJ2-3

DNA: TGCAGCGTTTCCCCAAACACAGATACGCAGTATTTT
CDR3: CSVSPNTDTQYF
size: few
length: 12
D: .
V: TRBV29-1
J: TRBJ2-3

DNA: TGCAGTGCTAGAGATGTCACTGAAGCTTTCTTT
CDR3: CSARDVTEAFF
size: .
length: 11
D: .
V: TRBV20-1
J: TRBJ1-1

DNA: TGTGCCAGCAGTTTTGGGCGGTCCTACGAGCAGTACTTC
CDR3: CASSFGRSYEQYF
size: .
length: 13
D: .
V: TRBV27
J: TRBJ2-7

DNA: TGTGCCAGCAGTCAATCCGGGGCAGGGGGACACGAGCAGTACTTC
CDR3: CASSQSGAGGHEQYF
size: .
length: 15
D: TRBD1
V: TRBV28
J: TRBJ2-7

DNA: TGCGCCAGCAGCCCGGACTCCACATACAATGAGCAGTTCTTC
CDR3: CASSPDSTYNEQFF
size: many
length: 14
D: .
V: TRBV5-1
J: TRBJ2-1

DNA: TGTGCCAGCAGACTAGCGCCGAGCTCCTACGAGCAGTACTTC
CDR3: CASRLAPSSYEQYF
size: few
length: 14
D: TRBD2
V: TRBV7-9
J: TRBJ2-7

DNA: TGTGCCAGTAGTATAAATAGCGGAGCGAGAAGGGGACACAATACGCAGTATTTT
CDR3: CASSINSGARRGHNTQYF
size: .
length: 18
D: .
V: TRBV19
J: TRBJ2-3

DNA: TGTGCCAGTAGTATGCGTCTAGCGGGAGTTGTTCCAGATACGCAGTATTTT
CDR3: CASSMRLAGVVPDTQYF
size: .
length: 17
D: TRBD2
V: TRBV19
J: TRBJ2-3

DNA: TGTGCCAGCAGTCCTAGACAGGCCCCCAACACTGAAGCTTTCTTT
CDR3: CASSPRQAPNTEAFF
size: many
length: 15
D: .
V: TRBV12-3/TRBV12-4
J: TRBJ1-1

DNA: TGCAGTGCTAGCGAGGGGGCGAACACTGAAGCTTTCTTT
CDR3: CSASEGANTEAFF
size: few
length: 13
D: TRBD1
V: TRBV20-1
J: TRBJ1-1

DNA: TGTGCCAGCAGCTCGACCGGGACAGGGGGAGAGACCCAGTACTTC
CDR3: CASSSTGTGGETQYF
size: .
length: 15
D: TRBD1
V: TRBV7-8
J: TRBJ2-5

DNA: TGTGCCAGCAGCGCCGTGGGCCAAGGGCCTACTGAGACCCAGTACTTC
CDR3: CASSAVGQGPTETQYF
size: .
length: 16
D: .
V: TRBV9
J: TRBJ2-5

DNA: TGTGCCAGCTCCACACAGGGGGCCCATTACACCTTC
CDR3: CASSTQGAHYTF
size: .
length: 12
D: TRBD1
V: TRBV18
J: TRBJ1-2

DNA: TGTGCCAGCAGTGGGGGAGGGGGTGTTTACGAGACCCAGTACTTC
CDR3: CASSGGGGVYETQYF
size: few
length: 15
D: .
V: TRBV2
J: TRBJ2-5

DNA: TGTGCCAGCAGCCCGGGACTAGCGGGAGTCTATGAGCAGTTCTTC
CDR3: CASSPGLAGVYEQFF
size: .
length: 15
D: TRBD2
V: TRBV6-2/TRBV6-3
J: TRBJ2-1

DNA: TGTGCCAGCAGCCTACGGTGGGACAGGGAAATCCCCGCAATAGACACTGAAGCTTTCTTT
CDR3: CASSLRWDREIPAIDTEAFF
size: .
length: 20
D: TRBD1
V: TRBV4-2
J: TRBJ1-1

DNA: TGTGCCAGCAGCTTAGGGACCGGTCCGGAGACCCAGTACTTC
CDR3: CASSLGTGPETQYF
size: few
length: 14
D: .
V: TRBV7-2
J: TRBJ2-5

DNA: TGCAGTGCTTCCGCACCGGGACAGTATGGCTACACCTTC
CDR3: CSASAPGQYGYTF
size: few
length: 13
D: TRBD1
V: TRBV20-1
J: TRBJ1-2

DNA: TGTGCCACCAGTGATGGCGGGAGCTTCGACAATGAGCAGTTCTTC
CDR3: CATSDGGSFDNEQFF
size: few
length: 15
D: TRBD2
V: TRBV24-1
J: TRBJ2-1

DNA: TGTGCCAGCAGACCCCTGACAGGGAACTATGGCTACACCTTC
CDR3: CASRPLTGNYGYTF
size: few
length: 14
D: TRBD1
V: TRBV5-6
J: TRBJ1-2

DNA: TGTGCCAGCAGCCCAGCCCAGGGACTAGCGGGGGGAGGAGAGACCCAGTACTTC
CDR3: CASSPAQGLAGGGETQYF
size: .
length: 18
D: TRBD2
V: TRBV7-7
J: TRBJ2-5

DNA: TGTGCCAGCAGCTGGACTAGCGCTTCCAATGAGCAGTTCTTC
CDR3: CASSWTSASNEQFF
size: .
length: 14
D: TRBD2
V: TRBV5-6
J: TRBJ2-1

DNA: TGCAGCGTTGAAGCAGGGGAGAGCTACAATGAGCAGTTCTTC
CDR3: CSVEAGESYNEQFF
size: .
length: 14
D: .
V: TRBV29-1
J: TRBJ2-1

DNA: TGTGCCAGCAGTGAAAGAATCCTAGGTGGGGGTGAGCAGTTCTTC
CDR3: CASSERILGGGEQFF
size: few
length: 15
D: .
V: TRBV25-1
J: TRBJ2-1

DNA: TGTGCCACCAGTATTGGCGGGAGGACTCAAGAGACCCAGTACTTC
CDR3: CATSIGGRTQETQYF
size: .
length: 15
D: TRBD2
V: TRBV24-1
J: TRBJ2-5

DNA: TGTGCCAGCACTGTAGGGGGGGGCACCGGGGAGCTGTTTTTT
CDR3: CASTVGGGTGELFF
size: many
length: 14
D: .
V: TRBV12-3/TRBV12-4
J: TRBJ2-2

DNA: TGTGCCTGGAGTGTACTGTGGCAGTACTATGGCTACACCTTC
CDR3: CAWSVLWQYYGYTF
size: .
length: 14
D: .
V: TRBV30
J: TRBJ1-2

DNA: TGTGCCAGCAGCCGATCCTCCGCAACCCATGAGCAGTTCTTC
CDR3: CASSRSSATHEQFF
size: .
length: 14
D: .
V: TRBV7-2
J: TRBJ2-1

DNA: TGCAGTGCTGAACCCAGGGACACCATCACAGATACGCAGTATTTT
CDR3: CSAEPRDTITDTQYF
size: few
length: 15
D: .
V: TRBV20-1
J: TRBJ2-3

DNA: TGTGCCAGCAGTTACTCGCCCTCGGGTGATGCTGAAGCTTTCTTT
CDR3: CASSYSPSGDAEAFF
size: few
length: 15
D: .
V: TRBV6-5
J: TRBJ1-1

DNA: TGCGCCAGCACTCTAAGTGGGGACTTCCTCTACGAGCAGTACTTC
CDR3: CASTLSGDFLYEQYF
size: .
length: 15
D: .
V: TRBV5-1
J: TRBJ2-7

DNA: TGTGCCACCTACGGTTACTCTGGGGCCAACGTCCTGACTTTC
CDR3: CATYGYSGANVLTF
size: .
length: 14
D: .
V: TRBV6-5
J: TRBJ2-6

DNA: TGTGCCAGCAGGGCAGCCCAGAACACTGAAGCTTTCTTT
CDR3: CASRAAQNTEAFF
size: few
length: 13
D: .
V: TRBV7-3
J: TRBJ1-1